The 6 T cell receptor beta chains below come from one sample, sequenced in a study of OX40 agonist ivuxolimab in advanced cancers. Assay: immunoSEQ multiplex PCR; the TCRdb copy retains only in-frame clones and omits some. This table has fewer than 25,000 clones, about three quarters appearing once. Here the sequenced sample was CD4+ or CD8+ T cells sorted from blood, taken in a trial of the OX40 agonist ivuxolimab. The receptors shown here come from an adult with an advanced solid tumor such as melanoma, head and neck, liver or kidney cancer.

CDR3 bases: TGTGCCAGCAGCTTAGTGGGGGATTCGGACAATGAGCAGTTCTTC. As protein: CASSLVGDSDNEQFF. The rearrangement uses TRBV11-3 and TRBJ2-1; D may match TRBD1 or TRBD2 (5 bases each). The CDR3 extends over 15 amino acids. The V gene's germline CDR1 is SGHNT and CDR2 YENEEA. Trimming took off 1 base at V and 5 bases at J, with 12 bases between the two ends.

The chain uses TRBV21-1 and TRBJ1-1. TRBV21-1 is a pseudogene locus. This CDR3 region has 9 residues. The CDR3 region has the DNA TGTGCCAGCACCCCTAAAGCTTTCTTT. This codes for CASTPKAFF.

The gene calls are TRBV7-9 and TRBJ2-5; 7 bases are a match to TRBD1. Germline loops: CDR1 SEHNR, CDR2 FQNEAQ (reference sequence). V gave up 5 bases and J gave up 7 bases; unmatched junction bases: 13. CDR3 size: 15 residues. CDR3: CASSPGQDPGRTQYF. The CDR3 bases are TGTGCCAGCAGCCCCGGACAGGACCCTGGGAGGACCCAGTACTTC.

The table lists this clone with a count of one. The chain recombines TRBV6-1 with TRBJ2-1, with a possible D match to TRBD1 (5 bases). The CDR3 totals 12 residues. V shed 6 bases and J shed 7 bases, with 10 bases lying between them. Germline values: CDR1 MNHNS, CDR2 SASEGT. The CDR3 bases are TGTGCCAGCAGCCCCACAGGTAATGAGCAGTTCTTC. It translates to CASSPTGNEQFF.

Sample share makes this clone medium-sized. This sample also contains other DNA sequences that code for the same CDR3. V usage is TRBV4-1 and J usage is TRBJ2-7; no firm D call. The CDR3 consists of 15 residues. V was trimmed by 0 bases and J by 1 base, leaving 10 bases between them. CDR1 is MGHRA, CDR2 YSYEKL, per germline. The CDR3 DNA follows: TGCGCCAGCAGCCAAGAAGGAACGGATTCCTACGAGCAGTACTTC. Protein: CASSQEGTDSYEQYF.

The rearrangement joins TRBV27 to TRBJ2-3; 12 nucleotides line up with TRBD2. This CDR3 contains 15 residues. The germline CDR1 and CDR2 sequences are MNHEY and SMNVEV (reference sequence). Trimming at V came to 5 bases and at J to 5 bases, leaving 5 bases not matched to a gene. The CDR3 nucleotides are TGTGCCAGCAGTCCGTCACTAGCGGGAGGAGATACGCAGTATTTT. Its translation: CASSPSLAGGDTQYF.